What follows are 28 T cell receptor beta chains derived from one specimen sequenced in a study of cytomegalovirus exposure and HLA in healthy donors. The PCR contained 60 Vbeta and 13 Jbeta primers. The protocol was immunoSEQ multiplex PCR, while the TCRdb copy is restricted to in-frame clones and leaves out a portion. The sample holds 98,000 or so clones, about 9.4% seen once. Sequences were obtained from PBMCs. The receptors stem from a man between 35 and 55 years old in good health and CMV-seropositive.

The chain uses TRBV5-8 and TRBJ1-2; D remains ambiguous. Germline CDR1 SGHTS, CDR2 YDEGEE. The length of the CDR3 is 12 residues. Trimming left V 4 bases short and J 8 bases short, with 12 bases between. CDR3 protein: CASSIRLDGYTF. The CDR3 nucleotides read TGTGCCAGCAGCATTCGACTCGACGGCTACACCTTC. Looking up the rest from reference TRBV5-8 and TRBJ1-2 gives the full variable domain: EAGVTQSPTHLIKTRGQQATLRCSPISGHTSVYWYQQALGLGLQFLLWYDEGEERNRGNFPPRFSGRQFPNYSSELNVNALELEDSALYLCASSIRLDGYTFGSGTRLTVV.

The rearrangement links TRBV4-3 to TRBJ2-1; tentatively, D is TRBD2 (6 bases). Germline CDR1 LGHNA, CDR2 YSLEER. There are 15 residues in the CDR3. V was shortened by 1 base and J by 10 bases, with 17 bases between the two germline ends. The CDR3 sequence: CASSQAPGTGREQFF. Written as DNA, the CDR3 is TGCGCCAGCAGCCAAGCTCCCGGGACGGGGAGGGAGCAGTTCTTC.

CDR3 amino acids: CASSQEVLRDTQYF. The CDR3 nucleotides read TGCGCCAGCAGCCAAGAAGTCCTACGGGATACGCAGTATTTT. This chain uses TRBV4-1 with TRBJ2-3; D remains ambiguous. Germline-derived CDR1 and CDR2 are MGHRA and YSYEKL. The CDR3 is made up of 14 amino acids. Trimming stripped 0 bases from V and 6 bases from J, with 10 bases between.

This clone turned up a few times. The rearrangement uses TRBV2 and TRBJ2-5, with 7 bases fitting TRBD1. The V gene's germline CDR1 is SNHLY and CDR2 FYNNEI. The CDR3 is 13 residues long. Losses at the gene ends were 4 bases for V and 2 bases for J; bases not matched to a gene: 1. The CDR3 bases are TGTGCCAGCAGTGGGACAGGACAAGAGACCCAGTACTTC. Its translation is CASSGTGQETQYF.

The chain employs TRBV15 and TRBJ2-7, with 8 bases lining up with TRBD2. V lost 4 bases to trimming and J lost 4 bases; unmatched junction nucleotides: 6. The CDR3 contains 14 residues. CDR1 LNHNV and CDR2 YYDKDF come from the germline V gene (reference sequence). CDR3 in amino acids: CATSKGSGSYEQYF. CDR3 nucleotides: TGTGCCACCAGCAAGGGCAGCGGGAGTTACGAGCAGTACTTC.

This clone has just a few counts. The V call is TRBV7-9, the J call TRBJ1-4; D is unresolved. This CDR3 region has 14 residues. The V end was cut by 1 base, the J end by 8 bases, with 11 bases between. Germline CDR1 SEHNR, CDR2 FQNEAQ (reference sequence). The CDR3 region has the DNA TGTGCCAGCAGCTTAGGGGCGTCCAAAGAAAAACTGTTTTTT. Its translation is CASSLGASKEKLFF.

V usage is TRBV6-1 and J usage is TRBJ2-3, with 7 bases that match TRBD1. This CDR3 has 13 residues. CDR1 and CDR2 from the germline V gene are MNHNS and SASEGT. Losses at the gene ends were 1 base for V and 11 bases for J; bases not matched to a gene: 6. As DNA, the CDR3 is TGTGCCAGCAGTGAAGAAAGGGGGCTTGGGCAGTATTTT. This translates into CASSEERGLGQYF.

The chain uses TRBV2 and TRBJ2-1, with a weak D call TRBD1 (6 bases). Germline V lookup: CDR1 SNHLY, CDR2 FYNNEI. CDR3 length equals 13 residues. The V end was cut by 10 bases, the J end by 8 bases, with 18 bases between. The CDR3, as DNA: TGTGCCACCGGACAGACTGGGAACGATGAGCAGTTCTTC. Protein sequence: CATGQTGNDEQFF. The full variable domain, in which reference TRBV2 and TRBJ2-1 provide the parts outside the CDR3, is EPEVTQTPSHQVTQMGQEVILRCVPISNHLYFYWYRQILGQKVEFLVSFYNNEISEKSEIFDDQFSVERPDGSNFTLKIRSTKLEDSAMYFCATGQTGNDEQFFGPGTRLTVL.

DNA for the CDR3: TGCGCCAGCCACTCCGAAAGCGGTGTGCAAGAGACCCAGTACTTC. It translates to CASHSESGVQETQYF. The chain carries TRBV5-1 and TRBJ2-5; D is possibly TRBD2 (5 bases). The CDR3 runs to 15 residues. V was trimmed by 7 bases and J by 2 bases, leaving 18 bases between them. CDR1 is SGHRS and CDR2 is YFSETQ in the germline V gene.

The DNA for the CDR3 is TGTGCCAGCAGCCCGGACAGGGCATCCTACAATGAGCAGTTCTTC. Amino acid sequence: CASSPDRASYNEQFF. This sequence joins TRBV11-3 and TRBJ2-1, with 8 positions matching TRBD1. Germline-derived CDR1 and CDR2 are SGHNT and YENEEA. V dropped 5 bases and J dropped 1; count of bases not matched to a gene: 4. The CDR3 loop spans 15 amino acids.

This clone showed up just once. The chain links TRBV30 to TRBJ2-1; TRBD2 aligns across 9 bases. The CDR3 is made up of 14 amino acids. The germline gives CDR1 GTSNPN, CDR2 SVGIG (reference sequence). V lost 8 bases, J lost 4 bases, and 9 bases stayed unmatched. The chain's CDR3 is CAAVRLAAYNEQFF. In DNA form, the CDR3 reads TGTGCCGCTGTGAGACTAGCGGCATACAATGAGCAGTTCTTC.

Comments on this clone: Other DNA sequences within the sample encode an identical CDR3. The V and J genes are TRBV7-6 and TRBJ2-7; 9 bases fit TRBD1. Trimming cost V 4 bases and J 2 bases; bases outside gene matches: 3. The CDR3 runs 14 residues. Per the germline V gene, CDR1 is SGHVS and CDR2 is FNYEAQ. CDR3 DNA sequence: TGTGCCAGCAGCTCGGACAGGGGCCCCTACGAGCAGTACTTC. Translating gives CASSSDRGPYEQYF.

J is TRBJ1-2 and V is TRBV6-1, with 10 bases identical to TRBD1. Unmatched junction bases numbered 7, after V lost 1 base and J lost 8 bases. The CDR3 sequence is 15 residues long. Looked up from germline, CDR1 is MNHNS and CDR2 is SASEGT. The CDR3 region has the DNA TGTGCCAGCAGTGAAGGGGGACAGGGGAAGGGGGGCTACACCTTC. Residues: CASSEGGQGKGGYTF.

V is TRBV11-3 and J is TRBJ2-6; a weak D match, TRBD1 (5 bases). Germline V gene lookup returns CDR1 SGHNT and CDR2 YENEEA. The CDR3 length is 15 residues. Trimming removed 5 bases from V and 1 base from J, with 9 bases in between. CDR3 residues: CASSPTVSGANVLTF. In DNA form, the CDR3 reads TGTGCCAGCAGCCCGACAGTTTCTGGGGCCAACGTCCTGACTTTC.

In its sample, this clone was seen a few times. The chain links TRBV2 to TRBJ1-5; 7 nucleotides agree with TRBD1. Looked up from germline, CDR1 is SNHLY and CDR2 is FYNNEI. There are 13 residues in the CDR3. V lost 4 bases and J lost 7; bases outside the gene matches: 4. DNA of the CDR3: TGTGCCAGCAGTGGACAGGGACGCCAGCCCCAGCATTTT. It is translated as CASSGQGRQPQHF.

This clone was seen more than once but under ten times. The genes are TRBV19 and TRBJ2-4, with D perhaps matching TRBD1 (6 bases). The CDR3 totals 14 residues. Trimming took off 6 bases at V and 0 bases at J, with 9 bases between the two ends. Germline lookup yields CDR1 LNHDA and CDR2 SQIVND (reference sequence). The CDR3 region is CASRDSLAKNIQYF. The CDR3 DNA sequence: TGTGCCAGTAGGGACAGCCTAGCCAAAAACATTCAGTACTTC.

The V gene is TRBV23-1, the J gene TRBJ2-1, with 7 bases aligning to TRBD1. TRBV23-1 is classed as an ORF, of uncertain function. V lost 2 bases, J lost 9 bases, and 7 bases stayed unmatched. The CDR3 has 14 amino acids. As DNA, the CDR3 is TGCGCCAGCAGTCAAATCGGGACAGTGGTTGAGCAGTTCTTC. Residues: CASSQIGTVVEQFF.

This clone was seen more than once but under ten times. The chain couples TRBV18 to TRBJ2-7; the match to TRBD1 covers 7 bases. Germline CDR1 reads KGHSH; CDR2 reads LQKENI. Losses at the gene ends were 6 bases for V and 5 bases for J; bases not matched to a gene: 7. The CDR3 has 13 amino acids. In DNA form, the CDR3 reads TGTGCCAGCTCGCGACAGGGTTTCGACGAGCAGTACTTC. It is translated as CASSRQGFDEQYF.

This clone was seen more than once but under ten times. The chain has TRBV27 and TRBJ2-4; TRBD2 matches at 9 bases. In germline, CDR1 is MNHEY, CDR2 SMNVEV (reference sequence). Trimming took 6 bases from V and 8 from J; bases not matched to a gene: 11. This CDR3 is built from 15 residues. CDR3 bases: TGTGCCAGCAGGGTGACTAGCGGTTTCATGGACATTCAGTACTTC. Its translation is CASRVTSGFMDIQYF.

This clone was recorded a few times. The rearrangement links TRBV7-8 to TRBJ2-7, with D unresolved. From germline, CDR1 is SGHVS and CDR2 FQNEAQ. The CDR3 length is 13 residues. Trimming took off 4 bases at V and 4 bases at J, with 11 bases between the two ends. The DNA for the CDR3 is TGTGCCAGCAGCTCCCAAACTTTTTACGAGCAGTACTTC. Protein sequence: CASSSQTFYEQYF. The variable domain in full, with the rest retrieved from reference TRBV7-8 and TRBJ2-7, is GAGVSQSPRYKVAKRGQDVALRCDPISGHVSLFWYQQALGQGPEFLTYFQNEAQLDKSGLPSDRFFAERPEGSVSTLKIQRTQQEDSAVYLCASSSQTFYEQYFGPGTRLTVT.

The chain uses TRBV19 and TRBJ2-5; 9 bases are shared with TRBD1. The last part of the DNA fits TRBJ2-7 better; the J call may be wrong. CDR3 length: 13 amino acids. Germline values: CDR1 LNHDA, CDR2 SQIVND (reference sequence). In nucleotides, the CDR3 is TGTGCCAGTAGTGTCGGACAGGGGTACGAGCAGTACTTC. This codes for CASSVGQGYEQYF.

The genes are TRBV7-8 and TRBJ2-7; 7 bases are a match to TRBD1. The CDR3 has 16 residues. From germline, CDR1 is SGHVS and CDR2 FQNEAQ. The V gene end was trimmed by 4 bases and the J gene end by 5 bases; junction bases not matched to a gene: 14. CDR3 DNA: TGTGCCAGCAGCTCTAAGCCGACAGGGTGGGGAGACGAGCAGTACTTC. Its translation is CASSSKPTGWGDEQYF.

A few counts support this clone. V gene TRBV5-4 combines with J gene TRBJ2-6; possible D gene TRBD1, 6 bases. The length of the CDR3 is 15 residues. V was clipped by 4 bases and J by 4 bases, with 12 bases between them. Germline CDR1 SGHNT, CDR2 YYREEE (reference sequence). The CDR3 spells CASSRDRTGANVLTF. The CDR3 nucleotides read TGTGCCAGCAGCCGCGACAGGACCGGGGCCAACGTCCTGACTTTC.

The chain is built from TRBV27 and TRBJ2-1; TRBD2 agrees at 7 bases. V trimming: 1 base; J trimming: 6 bases; junction bases outside the gene matches: 9. There are 16 residues in the CDR3. Germline V gene lookup returns CDR1 MNHEY and CDR2 SMNVEV (reference sequence). CDR3 region: CASSLWEGSRFNEQFF. In DNA form, the CDR3 reads TGTGCCAGCAGTTTATGGGAGGGATCTAGATTCAATGAGCAGTTCTTC.

This clone occurred a few times. The chain recombines TRBV15 with TRBJ2-1; tentatively, D is TRBD2 (8 bases). This CDR3 contains 19 residues. The germline V and J ends were trimmed by 1 base and 6 bases, with 25 bases remaining between them. Looked up from germline, CDR1 is LNHNV and CDR2 is YYDKDF (reference sequence). The CDR3 sequence: CATSRGDRPGLGSRNEQFF. The CDR3 DNA reads TGTGCCACCAGCAGAGGGGACAGACCGGGACTAGGGAGTCGCAATGAGCAGTTCTTC.

This clone has only a few counts. The chain combines TRBV7-3 with TRBJ2-5, with 12 bases aligning to TRBD2. The CDR3 has 15 residues. Germline V lookup: CDR1 SGHTA, CDR2 FQGTGA. Trimming removed 4 bases from V and 4 bases from J; junction bases left unmatched: 4. CDR3 sequence (DNA): TGTGCCAGCAGCTCGTTGGGACTAGCGGGAGAGACCCAGTACTTC. This sequence encodes CASSSLGLAGETQYF.

The sample holds a few counts of this clone. The CDR3 DNA is TGTGCCAGCAGCCAAGATGGGCGGGGACGCACAGATACGCAGTATTTT. Its translation: CASSQDGRGRTDTQYF. The J gene is TRBJ2-3, the V gene TRBV4-2; D may be TRBD2 (6 bases). V lost 0 bases to trimming and J lost 1 base, with 11 bases between them. CDR1 and CDR2 from the germline V gene are LGHNA and YNFKEQ. This CDR3 region has 16 residues.

This clone was found a few times. This rearrangement joins TRBV7-6 to TRBJ2-5; 7 bases are a match to TRBD2. Germline-derived CDR1 and CDR2 are SGHVS and FNYEAQ. V lost 1 base to trimming and J lost 4 bases; unmatched junction nucleotides: 6. The CDR3 is 15 amino acids. The CDR3 sequence is CASSLEGAGRETQYF. The DNA of the CDR3 is TGTGCCAGCAGCTTAGAGGGAGCGGGAAGAGAGACCCAGTACTTC.